Following are 32 T cell receptor beta chains from one sample sequenced in a study of cytomegalovirus exposure and HLA in healthy donors (dated by TCRdb to the late 2010s). Library preparation was by the immunoSEQ multiplex PCR assay. The multiplex PCR relied on a mix of 60 forward primers for TCR Vbeta segments and 13 reverse primers for TCR Jbeta segments. TCRdb mirrors the immuneACCESS table, restricted to in-frame sequences. Some clones are absent from its copies; in checked studies, under half trace to an unresolved V gene, and the reason for the others is unknown. The sample data list about 130,000 clones, and 65% to 85% of these were observed just once. Roughly 1.8% of the sample goes to the ten largest clones. Sequencing was carried out using PBMCs. The receptors come from a woman between 40 and 55 years old in good health and CMV-seronegative.

The gene calls are TRBV7-9 and TRBJ2-7; 9 bases map to TRBD2. Trimming cost V 5 bases and J 6 bases; bases outside gene matches: 11. The CDR3 is 15 amino acids. From germline, CDR1 is SEHNR and CDR2 FQNEAQ (reference sequence). CDR3 loop: CASSPRSGSLGEQYF. CDR3 nucleotide sequence: TGTGCCAGCAGCCCGCGTAGCGGGAGTCTCGGCGAGCAGTACTTC.

This chain joins TRBV9 and TRBJ2-2; 9 bases agree with TRBD1. The V gene end was trimmed by 5 bases and the J gene end by 5 bases; junction bases not matched to a gene: 13. Germline V gene data show CDR1 as SGDLS and CDR2 as YYNGEE. This CDR3 contains 17 residues. DNA of the CDR3: TGTGCCAGCAGTCCTGTCCCCGGGACAGGGCGAACCGGGGAGCTGTTTTTT. Protein: CASSPVPGTGRTGELFF. Supplemented by reference TRBV9 and TRBJ2-2, the full variable domain reads DSGVTQTPKHLITATGQRVTLRCSPRSGDLSVYWYQQSLDQGLQFLIQYYNGEERAKGNILERFSAQQFPDLHSELNLSSLELGDSALYFCASSPVPGTGRTGELFFGEGSRLTVL.

The V gene is TRBV7-2, the J gene TRBJ2-3; 9 bases align to TRBD2. Germline V lookup: CDR1 SGHTA, CDR2 FQGNSA. This CDR3 spans 16 amino acids. The junction had 7 bases not matched to a gene; V was cut back by 5 bases and J by 1 base. CDR3 region: CASSPNQRGGTDTQYF. CDR3 bases: TGTGCCAGCAGCCCCAACCAGCGGGGGGGCACAGATACGCAGTATTTT.

This clone was recorded once. The gene calls are TRBV2 and TRBJ2-7; tentatively, D is TRBD1 (6 bases). The CDR3 consists of 14 residues. Germline V gives CDR1 SNHLY, CDR2 FYNNEI. Deletions cut 10 bases from V and 0 bases from J, with 16 bases between. The CDR3 protein is CATIQGLASYEQYF. For the CDR3, the DNA is TGTGCCACCATCCAGGGGCTCGCCTCCTACGAGCAGTACTTC.

This chain joins TRBV5-1 and TRBJ2-7, with D unclear. V was shortened by 0 bases and J by 7 bases, with 8 bases between the two germline ends. Germline V gives CDR1 SGHRS, CDR2 YFSETQ. This CDR3 spans 12 amino acids. The CDR3 nucleotides are TGCGCCAGCAGCTTGGACCACTCGGAGCAGTACTTC. This encodes CASSLDHSEQYF.

The rearrangement joins TRBV2 to TRBJ2-5; 7 positions match TRBD2. The J call is doubtful: the DNA matches TRBJ2-7 better. CDR1 SNHLY and CDR2 FYNNEI come from the germline V gene. CDR3 length: 13 amino acids. The CDR3 sequence is CARGSGGSYEQYF. As DNA, the CDR3 is TGTGCCAGGGGCTCGGGGGGCTCCTACGAGCAGTACTTC.

Only a few counts were recorded for this clone. The rearrangement joins TRBV5-4 to TRBJ2-2; 7 nucleotides match TRBD1. Germline CDR1 reads SGHNT; CDR2 reads YYREEE (reference sequence). V gave up 4 bases and J gave up 2 bases; unmatched junction bases: 11. The length of the CDR3 is 17 residues. For the CDR3, the DNA is TGTGCCAGCAGCCAAGAATGGGACAGTTTTAACACCGGGGAGCTGTTTTTT. Translating gives CASSQEWDSFNTGELFF.

In its sample, this clone was seen once. The chain links TRBV10-3 to TRBJ2-4; D perhaps matches TRBD1 (6 bases). Deletions cut 2 bases from V and 5 bases from J, with 13 bases between. Germline lookup yields CDR1 ENHRY and CDR2 SYGVKD. The CDR3 spans 15 residues. The CDR3 nucleotides read TGTGCCATCAGTGAGGACCCTGGACAGCAAAACATTCAGTACTTC. Translation gives CAISEDPGQQNIQYF.

The gene calls are TRBV19 and TRBJ2-5; D not certain. V lost 1 base, J lost 7 bases, and 10 bases lay in between. The CDR3 covers 13 residues. Germline V gene data show CDR1 as LNHDA and CDR2 as SQIVND (reference sequence). The CDR3 region has the DNA TGTGCCAGTAGTATAGCCCGATCAGGGACCCAGTACTTC. The encoded protein is CASSIARSGTQYF.

The J gene is TRBJ2-3, the V gene TRBV15, with TRBD2 identical over 11 bases. The germline gives CDR1 LNHNV, CDR2 YYDKDF (reference sequence). J gave up 4 bases and V 2 bases, and 8 bases lay outside the gene matches. This CDR3 comprises 17 residues. The chain's CDR3 is CATSRSDFSGRADTQYF. In DNA, the CDR3 is TGTGCCACCAGCAGATCCGACTTTAGCGGGAGGGCAGATACGCAGTATTTT.

The V and J genes are TRBV19 and TRBJ1-2; 9 nucleotides line up with TRBD1. Germline V CDR1 and CDR2: LNHDA, SQIVND (reference sequence). This CDR3 spans 14 amino acids. The V segment lost 6 bases and the J segment 4 bases; nucleotides outside the gene matches: 6. CDR3 region: CASRPPDRGYGYTF. CDR3 in DNA: TGTGCCAGTAGGCCTCCGGACAGGGGCTATGGCTACACCTTC.

This clone turned up a few times. This sequence joins TRBV5-4 and TRBJ2-5; D unresolved. V was shortened by 2 bases and J by 3 bases, with 11 bases between the two germline ends. Germline V lookup: CDR1 SGHNT, CDR2 YYREEE (reference sequence). The CDR3 has 14 residues. The CDR3: CASSFWWAKETQYF. The CDR3 DNA sequence: TGTGCCAGCAGCTTTTGGTGGGCGAAAGAGACCCAGTACTTC.

About this clone itself: This CDR3 is also generated by other DNA sequences in the sample. The chain carries TRBV28 and TRBJ2-1; 9 bases are shared with TRBD2. This CDR3 has 15 amino acids. Looked up from germline, CDR1 is MDHEN and CDR2 is SYDVKM. V lost 7 bases to trimming and J lost 0 bases; unmatched junction nucleotides: 4. Here the CDR3 reads CASTLAGHSYNEQFF. CDR3 sequence (DNA): TGTGCCAGCACCCTAGCGGGGCACTCCTACAATGAGCAGTTCTTC.

This rearrangement joins TRBV20-1 to TRBJ2-3; the D is unclear. V was trimmed by 2 bases and J by 5 bases, leaving 5 bases between them. This CDR3 comprises 11 residues. Germline CDR1 and CDR2: DFQATT and SNEGSKA (reference sequence). The chain's CDR3 is CSARYGDTQYF. Here the CDR3 DNA reads TGCAGTGCTAGATACGGAGATACGCAGTATTTT.

This chain uses TRBV28 with TRBJ1-1, with TRBD1 as a possible D gene (5 bases). Between the trimmed V and J ends, which lost 6 bases and 4 bases, there was a span of 12 bases. The CDR3 loop spans 13 amino acids. The V gene's germline CDR1 is MDHEN and CDR2 SYDVKM. CDR3 bases: TGTGCCAGCAGCGTGGCAGGGCCCACTGAAGCTTTCTTT. Translation gives CASSVAGPTEAFF.

This clone was detected only once. The chain employs TRBV28 and TRBJ2-1; D might be TRBD2 (6 bases). CDR1 MDHEN and CDR2 SYDVKM come from the germline V gene. V was clipped by 3 bases and J by 13 bases, with 22 bases between them. This CDR3 has 15 residues. The CDR3 nucleotides read TGTGCCAGCAGTTTGGTCGTGGGAGGCCAATATAGACAGTTCTTC. This codes for CASSLVVGGQYRQFF. Based on the CDR3 plus reference TRBV28 and TRBJ2-1, the full variable domain is DVKVTQSSRYLVKRTGEKVFLECVQDMDHENMFWYRQDPGLGLRLIYFSYDVKMKEKGDIPEGYSVSREKKERFSLILESASTNQTSMYLCASSLVVGGQYRQFFGPGTRLTVL.

This clone has just one count. The CDR3 here is CAIRRTGARYEQYF. DNA of the CDR3: TGTGCCATACGGAGGACAGGGGCCCGCTACGAGCAGTACTTC. This chain links TRBV19 with TRBJ2-7; 9 positions agree with TRBD1. V lost 10 bases and J lost 3; bases outside the gene matches: 10. CDR3 length: 14 amino acids. In germline, CDR1 is LNHDA, CDR2 SQIVND (reference sequence). Filled out from reference TRBV19 and TRBJ2-7, the complete variable domain reads DGGITQSPKYLFRKEGQNVTLSCEQNLNHDAMYWYRQDPGQGLRLIYYSQIVNDFQKGDIAEGYSVSREKKESFPLTVTSAQKNPTAFYLCAIRRTGARYEQYFGPGTRLTVT.

This chain links TRBV6-1 with TRBJ2-7; TRBD2 aligns across 10 bases. Looked up from germline, CDR1 is MNHNS and CDR2 is SASEGT. The V and J ends lost 1 base and 8 bases, in that order; junction bases with no gene match: 8. This CDR3 has 15 amino acids. CDR3 sequence reads: CASSEGWTSGSKQYF. DNA for the CDR3: TGTGCCAGCAGTGAAGGATGGACTAGCGGTTCTAAGCAGTACTTC.

This clone appeared a single time. The chain recombines TRBV28 with TRBJ2-7; the match to TRBD2 covers 13 bases. The CDR3 is 16 residues long. J lost 0 bases, V lost 8 bases, and 7 bases had no gene match. The germline CDR1 and CDR2 sequences are MDHEN and SYDVKM. The CDR3 sequence: CASGLAGVGSSYEQYF. The CDR3 DNA reads TGTGCCAGCGGACTAGCGGGAGTTGGATCCTCCTACGAGCAGTACTTC.

The chain recombines TRBV14 with TRBJ2-7; TRBD1 matches at 11 bases. Per germline, CDR1 SGHDN and CDR2 FVKESK. The CDR3 totals 15 residues. The ends lost 3 bases at V and 2 bases at J; junction bases unmatched: 3. CDR3 protein: CASSHGTGGTYEQYF. Here the CDR3 DNA reads TGTGCCAGCAGCCATGGGACAGGGGGAACCTACGAGCAGTACTTC.

The CDR3 here is CSVDPGAVYGYTF. CDR3 DNA sequence: TGCAGCGTTGATCCTGGGGCTGTCTATGGCTACACCTTC. This rearrangement joins TRBV29-1 to TRBJ1-2, with a weak D call TRBD1 (5 bases). CDR1 is SQVTM and CDR2 is ANQGSEA in the germline V gene. Trimming left V 3 bases short and J 4 bases short, with 12 bases between. The CDR3 spans 13 residues.

This clone was observed many times. The DNA of the CDR3 is TGTGCCAGCAGTTACGAAAGACGGGGATACCACGAGCAGTACTTC. Amino acid sequence: CASSYERRGYHEQYF. The chain is built from TRBV6-5 and TRBJ2-7; a weak D match, TRBD2 (5 bases). Trimming removed 2 bases at V and 5 bases at J, with 16 bases between. This CDR3 comprises 15 residues. Germline V gene lookup returns CDR1 MNHEY and CDR2 SVGAGI.

This clone was counted a single time. The V and J genes are TRBV29-1 and TRBJ2-1; D unclear. CDR3 length equals 13 residues. Trimming removed 1 base from V and 8 bases from J, with 12 bases in between. The germline gives CDR1 SQVTM, CDR2 ANQGSEA. Written as DNA, the CDR3 is TGCAGCGTTGAAGTGAATAGCAATTATGAGCAGTTCTTC. It yields the protein CSVEVNSNYEQFF.

This chain uses TRBV28 with TRBJ1-4; 7 nucleotides match TRBD1. This CDR3 has 16 residues. J was trimmed by 2 bases and V by 5 bases; bases with no gene match: 8. Germline-derived CDR1 and CDR2 are MDHEN and SYDVKM. The DNA of the CDR3 is TGTGCCAGCAGTCGGTCAGGGGGTAGGACTAATGAAAAACTGTTTTTT. Translation gives CASSRSGGRTNEKLFF.

This chain links TRBV15 with TRBJ2-7, with 7 nucleotides matching TRBD2. Germline loops: CDR1 LNHNV, CDR2 YYDKDF (reference sequence). The CDR3 consists of 15 residues. V lost 0 bases, J lost 2 bases, and 4 bases stayed unmatched. CDR3 amino acids: CATSRDIGTTYEQYF. CDR3 nucleotide sequence: TGTGCCACCAGCAGAGATATAGGGACTACCTACGAGCAGTACTTC.

The chain couples TRBV7-3 to TRBJ1-3, with 8 bases fitting TRBD1. Trimming took 5 bases from V and 4 from J; bases not matched to a gene: 16. Germline lookup yields CDR1 SGHTA and CDR2 FQGTGA. CDR3 size: 18 residues. The CDR3 DNA is TGTGCCAGCAGCCCCCAGGGGGCAGGCCACAAGGAGGGAAACACCATATATTTT. This encodes CASSPQGAGHKEGNTIYF.

The chain combines TRBV2 with TRBJ2-7; a weak D match, TRBD1 (5 bases). This CDR3 contains 14 residues. Germline V gene lookup returns CDR1 SNHLY and CDR2 FYNNEI. V lost 3 bases to trimming and J lost 4 bases, with 13 bases between them. In nucleotides, the CDR3 is TGTGCCAGCAGTGAGGCAGGGTGGGCGTACGAGCAGTACTTC. Protein sequence: CASSEAGWAYEQYF.

This chain joins TRBV27 and TRBJ2-1, with 7 positions matching TRBD2. There are 15 residues in the CDR3. Germline V gives CDR1 MNHEY, CDR2 SMNVEV (reference sequence). The ends lost 2 bases at V and 4 bases at J; junction bases unmatched: 5. Written as DNA, the CDR3 is TGTGCCAGCAGTTTAGGGCTAGCGGATTACAATGAGCAGTTCTTC. This gives the protein CASSLGLADYNEQFF.

The chain is built from TRBV7-9 and TRBJ2-2; 9 bases are a match to TRBD1. The junction had 7 bases not matched to a gene; V was cut back by 4 bases and J by 7 bases. There are 15 residues in the CDR3. The germline CDR1 and CDR2 sequences are SEHNR and FQNEAQ (reference sequence). The CDR3 sequence is CASSSRDRAGGELFF. In nucleotides, the CDR3 is TGTGCCAGCAGCTCTCGGGACAGGGCCGGCGGGGAGCTGTTTTTT.

This clone is a singleton in its sample. The chain is built from TRBV2 and TRBJ1-6, with D unresolved. V shed 7 bases and J shed 1 base, with 8 bases lying between them. Germline V gene data show CDR1 as SNHLY and CDR2 as FYNNEI. The CDR3 is 14 amino acids. This CDR3 reads CASISGSYNSPLHF. Here the CDR3 DNA reads TGTGCCAGCATTTCCGGGTCCTATAATTCACCCCTCCACTTT.

The chain has TRBV30 and TRBJ2-3, with TRBD1 matching 7 bases. The CDR3 has 15 residues. Germline V gives CDR1 GTSNPN, CDR2 SVGIG (reference sequence). V lost 5 bases, J lost 5 bases, and 13 bases stayed unmatched. Written as DNA, the CDR3 is TGTGCCTGGGAGGATCGAGGGACAGTGAAAGATACGCAGTATTTT. It is translated as CAWEDRGTVKDTQYF.

The chain carries TRBV7-8 and TRBJ2-7, with D possibly matching TRBD2 (6 bases). With 5 bases removed from V and 2 bases from J, the gap between germline ends came to 22 bases. The CDR3 runs 17 residues. Germline CDR1 is SGHVS and CDR2 is FQNEAQ. The CDR3 DNA is TGTGCCAGCAGCCCGTCATGGTTGGGGGAGGCACCCTACGAGCAGTACTTC. The encoded protein is CASSPSWLGEAPYEQYF.